Below are 8 T cell receptor beta chains sequenced from a single sample in a study of blood T cell repertoires in COVID-19. The protocol was immunoSEQ multiplex PCR, while the TCRdb copy is restricted to in-frame clones and leaves out a portion. The profile covers about 410,000 clones, with about nine tenths appearing a single time and more than 0.55% taken by the ten largest. The specimen sequenced was PBMCs or T cells enriched from blood (not recorded which). These receptors came from a man aged 18 to 29 who had recovered from COVID-19.

This chain uses TRBV4-1 with TRBJ2-3; no reliable D call. The germline V gene encodes CDR1 MGHRA and CDR2 YSYEKL. The CDR3 has 14 amino acids. V gave up 3 bases and J gave up 0 bases, with 7 bases separating them. Written as DNA, the CDR3 is TGCGCCAGCAGCCAGAGCGACAGCACAGATACGCAGTATTTT. Translated, it gives CASSQSDSTDTQYF.

This clone was recorded once. The gene calls are TRBV7-9 and TRBJ2-5; 15 bases are a match to TRBD2. The CDR3 has 19 residues. Germline trimming cut 5 bases from V and 1 base from J; bases unmatched to any gene: 11. CDR1 SEHNR and CDR2 FQNEAQ come from the germline V gene (reference sequence). This chain's CDR3 is CASSPAGTSGGRFQETQYF. As DNA, the CDR3 is TGTGCCAGCAGCCCAGCGGGGACTAGCGGGGGGCGTTTCCAAGAGACCCAGTACTTC. Full variable domain (remainder filled in from reference TRBV7-9 and TRBJ2-5): DTGVSQNPRHKITKRGQNVTFRCDPISEHNRLYWYRQTLGQGPEFLTYFQNEAQLEKSRLLSDRFSAERPKGSFSTLEIQRTEQGDSAMYLCASSPAGTSGGRFQETQYFGPGTRLLVL.

This sequence joins TRBV9 and TRBJ2-7, with D possibly TRBD2 on 6 matching bases. This CDR3 has 15 residues. V gave up 2 bases and J gave up 0 bases, with 12 bases separating them. Germline V gene data show CDR1 as SGDLS and CDR2 as YYNGEE. The DNA of the CDR3 is TGTGCCAGCAGCGTGGGAGGTTTAAGCTCCTACGAGCAGTACTTC. Protein sequence: CASSVGGLSSYEQYF.

The rearrangement joins TRBV7-2 to TRBJ1-1; D is possibly TRBD1 (6 bases). V was clipped by 0 bases and J by 0 bases, with 8 bases between them. Looked up from germline, CDR1 is SGHTA and CDR2 is FQGNSA. The CDR3 is 15 amino acids. CDR3 protein: CASSLATGLNTEAFF. The CDR3, as DNA: TGTGCCAGCAGCTTAGCGACAGGACTGAACACTGAAGCTTTCTTT.

This clone was seen more than once but under ten times. The rearrangement uses TRBV5-4 and TRBJ2-5; D is ambiguous. Looked up from germline, CDR1 is SGHNT and CDR2 is YYREEE (reference sequence). Trimming shortened V by 3 bases and J by 3 bases, and 12 bases separated the two germline ends. CDR3 length equals 14 residues. The CDR3 region is CASSSPRAEETQYF. The CDR3 coding sequence is TGTGCCAGCAGCTCCCCCCGCGCCGAAGAGACCCAGTACTTC.

This sequence joins TRBV11-2 and TRBJ2-3; 10 positions match TRBD2. The V segment lost 2 bases and the J segment 1 base; nucleotides outside the gene matches: 9. CDR1 and CDR2 from the germline V gene are SGHAT and FQNNGV. This CDR3 spans 18 amino acids. The CDR3 loop is CASSLLGLAEIRTDTQYF. In DNA, the CDR3 is TGTGCCAGCAGCTTACTTGGACTAGCGGAAATACGCACAGATACGCAGTATTTT.

The V call is TRBV19, the J call TRBJ2-1; 10 bases map to TRBD2. Germline values: CDR1 LNHDA, CDR2 SQIVND (reference sequence). V was clipped by 0 bases and J by 6 bases; unmatched bases: 5. The CDR3 totals 16 residues. The CDR3 nucleotides read TGTGCCAGTAGTATAGATTGGCTAGCGGGAGCCAATGAGCAGTTCTTC. This codes for CASSIDWLAGANEQFF.

This clone has just a few counts. The rearrangement links TRBV30 to TRBJ2-2; tentatively, D is TRBD2 (5 bases). The V end lost 5 bases, the J end lost 7 bases, and 14 bases lay between the germline ends. Germline CDR1 and CDR2: GTSNPN and SVGIG (reference sequence). The CDR3 spans 13 residues. CDR3 region: CAWGYLGSGELFF. The CDR3 DNA reads TGTGCCTGGGGCTATCTAGGGAGCGGGGAGCTGTTTTTT.